Listed below are T cell receptor beta chains from one sample, sequenced in a study of T cells in Graves' hyperthyroidism and ophthalmopathy. TCRdb passed the multiplex PCR reads through MiXCR, listing each CDR3 protein once. The sample has over 250,000 distinct CDR3 sequences; about 25% are singletons. The sequenced sample consisted of blood. The origin of the receptors is a man between 35 and 55 years old with Graves' hyperthyroidism that later progressed to Graves' ophthalmopathy. Each CDR3 is given without its conserved first and last residue.

CDR3aa	v_gene	len
ASSTTWIYGYT	TRBV28	11
ATSRDQLLRNTEAF	TRBV15	14
ASSLRQVDQPQH	TRBV27	12
SAGQGEVGNTIY	TRBV29-1	12
ASSSYVDRDNQPQH	TRBV11-3	14
ASSLGPTGGNQPQH	TRBV5-1	14
ASSQTGQGATEQY	TRBV7-9	13
ASSMAGSNVAVVAF	TRBV19	14
ASSTDSVRTYEQY	TRBV6-1	13
ATDWPGETQY	TRBV7-9	10
ASSPRPFPPTSYEQY	TRBV9	15
ASSQGGVHTEAF	TRBV14	12
SARGLAGESGELF	TRBV20-1	13
ASSEFSSGGRDIQY	TRBV10-2	14
ASSLVGPLQETQY	TRBV7-6	13
ASSIRTGNEQY	TRBV6-1	11
ASSDKRTSGRHIQY	TRBV6-1	14
ASSLLPYETQY	TRBV27	11
ASRDLSKGSGNTIY	TRBV2	14
SAREGQGAQETQY	TRBV20-1	13
ASSGLKGSSPLH	TRBV6-2/TRBV6-3	12
ASSPQGAGAKNIQY	TRBV7-9	14
ASSYNINTEAF	TRBV7-2	11
SVEDPGNGQETQY	TRBV29-1	13
SARDLDSYEQY	TRBV20-1	11
AWRPGAAYEQY	TRBV30	11
SVWGQGSTEAF	TRBV29-1	11
ASRTGTSDHEQY	TRBV2	12
ASSIGTSGSYEQY	TRBV19	13
ASSQASVSGELF	TRBV3-1	12
ASSEFPPQGSLGYGYT	TRBV6-1	16
ASSLVRGKAAEQY	TRBV5-1	13
ASSLFGRNTEAF	TRBV5-5	12
ASSYGARTGPL	TRBV6-5	11
SARSAGENSPLH	TRBV20-1	12
ASSDRYEQY	TRBV6-1	9
ASSQGGGGTGELF	TRBV14	13
ASSLVWDNSYEQY	TRBV7-9	13
ASSEMGTGNTEAF	TRBV6-1	13
ASSFNHGTSGSWKETQY	TRBV11-2	17
ASSYGGGNTGELF	TRBV12-3/TRBV12-4	13
ASSINDLMNTEAF	TRBV19	13
ASRPGDFQETQY	TRBV6-1	12